The 5 T cell receptor beta chains below all came from one sample that was sequenced in a study of blood T cell repertoires in COVID-19. This table comes from immunoSEQ multiplex PCR, and its TCRdb copy is limited to in-frame clones, with some not included. The table has about 310,000 clones, 70% to 90% seen once. The specimen was PBMCs or T cells enriched from blood (not recorded which). The receptors here all came from a woman between 35 and 50 years old who had recovered from COVID-19.

The chain carries TRBV28 and TRBJ2-7; 8 nucleotides match TRBD1. The CDR3 spans 13 residues. V was pared by 5 bases and J by 2 bases, with 2 bases of the junction left unmatched. Germline CDR1 is MDHEN and CDR2 is SYDVKM. The CDR3 spells CASSQTGAYEQYF. The CDR3 region has the DNA TGTGCCAGCAGTCAGACAGGGGCCTACGAGCAGTACTTC.

The rearrangement uses TRBV2 and TRBJ2-7, with D perhaps TRBD1 (7 bases). The germline V gene has CDR1 SNHLY and CDR2 FYNNEI. CDR3 length: 14 amino acids. V was trimmed by 1 base and J by 2 bases, leaving 9 bases between them. The chain's CDR3 is CASSEVRGAYEQYF. CDR3 nucleotides: TGTGCCAGCAGTGAAGTCAGGGGGGCCTACGAGCAGTACTTC.

The rearrangement uses TRBV9 and TRBJ2-7; no clear D. V lost 0 bases and J lost 0, with 7 bases in between. This CDR3 is built from 14 residues. Germline V CDR1 and CDR2: SGDLS, YYNGEE. The CDR3 here is CASSVESHSYEQYF. CDR3 nucleotide sequence: TGTGCCAGCAGCGTAGAATCCCACTCCTACGAGCAGTACTTC.

The rearrangement joins TRBV9 to TRBJ1-3; 8 nucleotides agree with TRBD1. V lost 4 bases and J lost 2; bases outside the gene matches: 8. Germline loops: CDR1 SGDLS, CDR2 YYNGEE. This CDR3 is 16 amino acids long. For the CDR3, the DNA is TGTGCCAGCAGCCCCACTCTGACAGGGGCTGGAAACACCATATATTTT. The encoded protein is CASSPTLTGAGNTIYF.

Comments on this clone: Germline is not matched at one junction end, which may reflect a read error. V is TRBV19 and J is TRBJ1-1; maybe TRBD1 (6 bases). Germline values: CDR1 LNHDA, CDR2 SQIVND (reference sequence). This CDR3 spans 17 amino acids. CDR3 sequence reads: CASISVGGAGASTEVFF. CDR3 nucleotide sequence: TGTGCCAGTATTTCTGTTGGGGGGGCCGGGGCGAGCACTGAAGTTTTCTTT. Full variable domain (missing parts from reference TRBV19 and TRBJ1-1): DGGITQSPKYLFRKEGQNVTLSCEQNLNHDAMYWYRQDPGQGLRLIYYSQIVNDFQKGDIAEGYSVSREKKESFPLTVTSAQKNPTAFYLCASISVGGAGASTEVFFGQGTRLTVV.